These 18 T cell receptor beta chains originate from one sample sequenced in a study of shared clonotypes between healthy human individuals. TCRdb keeps only in-frame clones here, not all; method: immunoSEQ multiplex PCR. The table lists about 1 million clones, under 80% of them singletons. The sample taken for sequencing was memory CD4+ T cells sorted from blood. Subset defined: CD45RA-negative fraction. Every receptor here comes from a man younger than 35 in good health.

The J gene is TRBJ2-3, the V gene TRBV6-1; D may correspond to TRBD1 or TRBD2 (5 bases each). V lost 6 bases and J 2 bases, leaving 12 bases between the germline ends. Germline CDR1 MNHNS, CDR2 SASEGT. This CDR3 spans 14 amino acids. CDR3 protein: CASSRDANTDTQYF. The DNA for the CDR3 is TGTGCCAGCAGCCGGGACGCGAACACAGATACGCAGTATTTT.

The V and J genes are TRBV5-8 and TRBJ2-5, with 9 bases aligning to TRBD2. The CDR3 sequence is 18 residues long. Per germline, CDR1 SGHTS and CDR2 YDEGEE. After removal of 0 bases from V and 4 bases from J, the junction contained 13 bases not matched to a gene. The CDR3 sequence: CASSLAGSSGGTPETQYF. The CDR3 DNA is TGTGCCAGCAGCTTGGCCGGGAGTAGCGGGGGTACCCCAGAGACCCAGTACTTC.

The rearrangement joins TRBV5-1 to TRBJ1-3; no firm D call. Germline V gives CDR1 SGHRS, CDR2 YFSETQ. This CDR3 is 15 amino acids long. V lost 1 base and J 0 bases, leaving 8 bases between the germline ends. The CDR3 DNA is TGCGCCAGCAGCTTGAGTGGGCTCTCTGGAAACACCATATATTTT. It is translated as CASSLSGLSGNTIYF.

The CDR3 nucleotides read TGCGCCAGCATGCTCGGGACAGGGGGCGGAGAGACCCAGTACTTC. Amino acids: CASMLGTGGGETQYF. V usage is TRBV5-1 and J usage is TRBJ2-5; 12 nucleotides align to TRBD1. Per the germline V gene, CDR1 is SGHRS and CDR2 is YFSETQ. J was trimmed by 4 bases and V by 6 bases; bases with no gene match: 7. The CDR3 is 15 residues long.

This clone was recorded once. The chain joins TRBV7-8 to TRBJ2-7; no reliable D call. The CDR3 spans 16 residues. Germline loops: CDR1 SGHVS, CDR2 FQNEAQ. V lost 6 bases, J lost 5 bases, and 23 bases lay in between. DNA for the CDR3: TGTGCCAGCAGGGCACCCTGGGTGGTGAGTTCCCACGAGCAGTACTTC. Translating it yields CASRAPWVVSSHEQYF.

A note on this clone: This may stem from a read error, because a much larger clone lies one nucleotide away. The CDR3 region is CASSDNLGQGVTDTQCF. CDR3 in DNA: TGTGCCAGCAGTGATAATTTAGGACAGGGGGTAACAGATACGCAGTGTTTT. This rearrangement joins TRBV6-1 to TRBJ2-3; 10 positions match TRBD1. CDR1 and CDR2 (germline): MNHNS, SASEGT. The CDR3 has 17 amino acids.

The chain employs TRBV6-1 and TRBJ1-2; D gene unclear. This CDR3 region has 15 residues. V was clipped by 7 bases and J by 8 bases, with 23 bases between them. In germline, CDR1 is MNHNS, CDR2 SASEGT. The CDR3 bases are TGTGCCAGCACCCTGCCAGAAACCGCCTTGGCAGGCTACACCTTC. It specifies CASTLPETALAGYTF.

J is TRBJ2-3 and V is TRBV5-1; D ambiguous. V was shortened by 0 bases and J by 0 bases, with 8 bases between the two germline ends. The CDR3 is 15 amino acids. Germline CDR1 SGHRS, CDR2 YFSETQ. In DNA, the CDR3 is TGCGCCAGCAGCTTGGCCTCTCAGAGCACAGATACGCAGTATTTT. It specifies CASSLASQSTDTQYF.

The chain links TRBV15 to TRBJ1-3; tentative D call: TRBD1 (5 bases). The CDR3 is 15 residues long. V shed 1 base and J shed 3 bases, with 10 bases lying between them. Germline loops: CDR1 LNHNV, CDR2 YYDKDF (reference sequence). The CDR3 region is CATSRAPQGGNTIYF. CDR3 DNA sequence: TGTGCCACCAGCAGAGCGCCCCAGGGTGGAAACACCATATATTTT. Drawing the rest from reference TRBV15 and TRBJ1-3, the complete variable domain is DAMVIQNPRYQVTQFGKPVTLSCSQTLNHNVMYWYQQKSSQAPKLLFHYYDKDFNNEADTPDNFQSRRPNTSFCFLDIRSPGLGDTAMYLCATSRAPQGGNTIYFGEGSWLTVV.

V gene TRBV6-5 combines with J gene TRBJ1-2; tentative D call: TRBD1 (5 bases). CDR3 size: 13 residues. Deletions cut 4 bases from V and 4 bases from J, with 10 bases between. Germline CDR1 and CDR2: MNHEY and SVGAGI. In DNA, the CDR3 is TGTGCCAGCAGTTCCAGGGACTTCTATGGCTACACCTTC. Translated, it gives CASSSRDFYGYTF.

Only one count was recorded for this clone. Other DNA sequences in the same sample also yield this CDR3. This chain connects TRBV18 to TRBJ2-7, with TRBD1 matching 7 bases. CDR1 is KGHSH and CDR2 is LQKENI in the germline V gene. V trimming: 6 bases; J trimming: 3 bases; junction bases outside the gene matches: 5. The CDR3 is made up of 13 amino acids. The chain's CDR3 is CASSPGTVYEQYF. The DNA of the CDR3 is TGTGCCAGCTCGCCCGGGACAGTCTACGAGCAGTACTTC.

A word on this clone: A clone one base away is much larger, so this may be a read error. Other DNA variants within this sample encode the same CDR3. The CDR3 spells CASSLEGNTEAFF. In DNA form, the CDR3 reads TGTGCCAGCAGCTTGGAAGGGAACACTGAAGCTTTCTTT. The chain recombines TRBV5-4 with TRBJ1-1; no reliable D call. Trimming removed 0 bases from V and 1 base from J, with 4 bases in between. Germline-derived CDR1 and CDR2 are SGHNT and YYREEE (reference sequence). The length of the CDR3 is 13 residues.

V and J are TRBV28 and TRBJ2-7, with 7 nucleotides matching TRBD1. This CDR3 comprises 14 residues. J gave up 1 base and V 5 bases, and 5 bases lay outside the gene matches. The germline gives CDR1 MDHEN, CDR2 SYDVKM. CDR3 loop: CASSRQGISYEQYF. CDR3 bases: TGTGCCAGCAGTCGACAGGGAATATCCTACGAGCAGTACTTC.

This clone was observed a handful of times. The chain has TRBV5-1 and TRBJ1-2, with D uncertain. There are 13 residues in the CDR3. V dropped 4 bases and J dropped 7 bases, with 14 bases sitting between them. Germline lookup yields CDR1 SGHRS and CDR2 YFSETQ. The CDR3, as DNA: TGCGCCAGCAGCCTGGAAGAGGGCTCTGGCTACACCTTC. It yields the protein CASSLEEGSGYTF.

The V and J genes are TRBV18 and TRBJ1-2; D is possibly TRBD1 (5 bases). CDR3 length: 13 residues. Germline V lookup: CDR1 KGHSH, CDR2 LQKENI. The V gene lost 6 bases and the J gene lost 8 bases, with 16 bases spanning the gap. The CDR3 DNA reads TGTGCCAGCTCTACAGTAGGGGTGAGCGGCTACACCTTC. Residues: CASSTVGVSGYTF. Together with reference TRBV18 and TRBJ1-2, the CDR3 gives the full variable domain: NAGVMQNPRHLVRRRGQEARLRCSPMKGHSHVYWYRQLPEEGLKFMVYLQKENIIDESGMPKERFSAEFPKEGPSILRIQQVVRGDSAAYFCASSTVGVSGYTFGSGTRLTVV.

The chain employs TRBV7-2 and TRBJ1-1; no reliable D call. V lost 3 bases, J lost 7 bases, and 6 bases lay in between. The CDR3 spans 11 residues. Germline CDR1 is SGHTA and CDR2 is FQGNSA. The CDR3 DNA reads TGTGCCAGCAGCTTCCACAATGAAGCTTTCTTT. As protein: CASSFHNEAFF.

The genes are TRBV2 and TRBJ1-2; perhaps TRBD1 as D (5 bases). The CDR3 runs to 14 residues. V lost 4 bases and J lost 0, with 9 bases in between. Germline V gene data show CDR1 as SNHLY and CDR2 as FYNNEI. CDR3: CASSGGTSNYGYTF. CDR3 DNA sequence: TGTGCCAGCAGTGGAGGGACCTCTAACTATGGCTACACCTTC.

The rearrangement links TRBV6-5 to TRBJ2-2, with D unclear. Germline CDR1 and CDR2: MNHEY and SVGAGI. The CDR3 has 14 amino acids. The V end was cut by 5 bases, the J end by 1 base, with 8 bases between. The CDR3 DNA follows: TGTGCCAGCAGTCCCACTTGGAACACCGGGGAGCTGTTTTTT. This encodes CASSPTWNTGELFF.